A selection of T cell receptor beta chains follows, all from one sample in a study of beta chain features in type 1 diabetes. Profiled with immunoSEQ multiplex PCR; TCRdb holds only in-frame clones, not every one. The table shows fewer than 300,000 clones, with about a tenth occurring only once. The sequencing sample was made of naive CD4+ T cells from blood. These receptors originate from a man between 25 and 39 years old with type 1 diabetes. The CDR3 runs from the conserved cysteine through the conserved F or W.

j_call v_call cdr3_aa
TRBJ1-2 TRBV9 CASSVSPTQQAYGYTF
TRBJ1-6 TRBV14 CASSLQANSPLHF
TRBJ1-1 TRBV4-2 CASSQGALGAFF
TRBJ1-1 TRBV20-1 CSAPREGEAFF
TRBJ1-5 TRBV2 CASSMAGINQPQHF
TRBJ1-2 TRBV6-4 CASRLNGQSYYGYTF
TRBJ2-5 TRBV7-9 CASSLGQRGAQYQETQYF
TRBJ1-1 TRBV1 CTSSPMNTEAFF
TRBJ1-5 TRBV18 CASSPGGQGPGQPQHF
TRBJ1-1 TRBV27 CASSLPGGATGNTEAFF
TRBJ2-7 TRBV15 CATSREGGGQGAYEQYF
TRBJ2-5 TRBV7-2 CASSLGSRPKETQYF
TRBJ2-1 TRBV6-1 CASSEKIWGHEQFF
TRBJ1-6 TRBV7-3 CASSPPRRETPLHF
TRBJ1-2 TRBV7-3 CASSPGRGHGYTF
TRBJ2-5 TRBV7-2 CASSFGRRGETQYF
TRBJ1-4 TRBV7-2 CASSPTGAGIQLFF
TRBJ1-5 TRBV28 CASSLGGAVQPQHF
TRBJ2-1 TRBV28 CASTEGGKRGEQFF
TRBJ2-7 TRBV7-2 CASSENTGAYEQYF
TRBJ1-1 TRBV5-4 CASSQRGTVEAFF
TRBJ2-4 TRBV28 CASSLSSGGRAKNIQYF
TRBJ2-3 TRBV6-6 CASSYGEAGTDTQYF
TRBJ2-7 TRBV4-3 CASSQERDSFHEQYF
TRBJ2-5 TRBV11-3 CASSFSGAETQYF
TRBJ1-2 TRBV9 CASSVTSGGGGYTF
TRBJ2-1 TRBV19 CASSKGGQYNEQFF
TRBJ1-4 TRBV28 CAGQINEKLFF
TRBJ1-2 TRBV2 CASSEGTALNYGYTF
NA TRBV7-2 CASSLDSGGTYEQYF
TRBJ1-2 TRBV27 CASSLSTYDGYTF
TRBJ1-2 TRBV6-5 CASSYSSVVNGYTF
TRBJ2-5 TRBV6-1 CASSVSGRSGWTQYF
TRBJ2-1 TRBV7-9 CASSSFDKSSYNEQFF
TRBJ1-1 TRBV30 CAWSAGTGETEAFF
TRBJ1-1 TRBV5-1 CASSRQGRGMNTEAFF
TRBJ2-3 TRBV18 CASSEPATDTQYF
TRBJ1-5 TRBV2 CASSELRGFSQPQHF